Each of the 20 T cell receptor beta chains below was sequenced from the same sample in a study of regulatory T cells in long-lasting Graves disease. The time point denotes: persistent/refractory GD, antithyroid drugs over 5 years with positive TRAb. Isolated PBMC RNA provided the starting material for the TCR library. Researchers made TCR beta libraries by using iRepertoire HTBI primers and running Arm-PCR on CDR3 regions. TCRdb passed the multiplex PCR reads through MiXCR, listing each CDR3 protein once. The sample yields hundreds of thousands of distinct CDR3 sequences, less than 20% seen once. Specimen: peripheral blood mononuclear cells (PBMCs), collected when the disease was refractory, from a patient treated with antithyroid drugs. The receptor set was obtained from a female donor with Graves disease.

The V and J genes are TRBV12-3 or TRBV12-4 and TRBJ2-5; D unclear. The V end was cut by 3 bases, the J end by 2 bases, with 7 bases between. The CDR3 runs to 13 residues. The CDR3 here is CASSFLQQETQYF. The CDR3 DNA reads TGTGCCAGCAGTTTTTTGCAGCAAGAGACCCAGTACTTC.

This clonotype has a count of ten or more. The CDR3 DNA reads TGCGCCAGCAGTCACCGGGCCCCGATGAGAGAGACCCAGTACTTC. Its protein is CASSHRAPMRETQYF. V is TRBV10-1 and J is TRBJ2-5; D gene uncertain. Trimming took 5 bases from V and 4 from J, leaving 17 bases between them. Per the germline V gene, CDR1 is WNHNN and CDR2 is SYGVQD (reference sequence). The CDR3 length is 15 residues.

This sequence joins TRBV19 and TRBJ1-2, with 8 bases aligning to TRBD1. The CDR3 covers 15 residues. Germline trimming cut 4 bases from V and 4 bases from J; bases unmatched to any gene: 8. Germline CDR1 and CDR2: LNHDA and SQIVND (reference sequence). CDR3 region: CASSRRAGGVYGYTF. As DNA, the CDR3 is TGTGCCAGTAGTAGAAGGGCAGGGGGCGTCTATGGCTACACCTTC.

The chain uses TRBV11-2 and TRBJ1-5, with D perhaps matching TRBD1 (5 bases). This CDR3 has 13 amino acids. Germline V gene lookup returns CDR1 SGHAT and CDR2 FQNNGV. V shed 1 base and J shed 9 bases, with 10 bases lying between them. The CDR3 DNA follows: TGTGCCAGCAGCTTAGGGGACTCGGGGCCCCAGCATTTT. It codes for CASSLGDSGPQHF.

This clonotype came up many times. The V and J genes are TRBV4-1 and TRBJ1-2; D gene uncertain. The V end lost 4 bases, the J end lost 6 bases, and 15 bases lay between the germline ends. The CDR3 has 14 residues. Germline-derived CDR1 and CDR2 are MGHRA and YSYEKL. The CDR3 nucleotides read TGCGCCAGCAGCCCCCGAATGGGTACGGATGGCTACACCTTC. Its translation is CASSPRMGTDGYTF.

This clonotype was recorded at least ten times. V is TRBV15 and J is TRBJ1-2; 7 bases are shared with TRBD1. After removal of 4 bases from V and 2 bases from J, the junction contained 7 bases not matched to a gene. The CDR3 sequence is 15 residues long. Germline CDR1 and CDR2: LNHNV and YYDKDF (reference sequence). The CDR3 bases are TGTGCCACCAGCACCGGGGAGGGGGCGAACTATGGCTACACCTTC. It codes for CATSTGEGANYGYTF.

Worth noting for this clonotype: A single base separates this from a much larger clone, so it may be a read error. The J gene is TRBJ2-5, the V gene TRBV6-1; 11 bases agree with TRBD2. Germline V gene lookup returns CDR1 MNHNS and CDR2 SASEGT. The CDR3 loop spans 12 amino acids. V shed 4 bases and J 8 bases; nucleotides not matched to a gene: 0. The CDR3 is CASSGLAGTQYF. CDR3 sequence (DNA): TGTGCCAGCAGTGGACTAGCGGGAACCCAGTACTTC.

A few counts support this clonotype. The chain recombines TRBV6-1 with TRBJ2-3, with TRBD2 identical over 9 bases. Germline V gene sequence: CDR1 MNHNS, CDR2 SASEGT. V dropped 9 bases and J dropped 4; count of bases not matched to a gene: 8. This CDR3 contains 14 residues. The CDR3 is CASLSGRTPDTQYF. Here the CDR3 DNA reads TGTGCCAGTCTTAGCGGGAGAACACCAGATACGCAGTATTTT.

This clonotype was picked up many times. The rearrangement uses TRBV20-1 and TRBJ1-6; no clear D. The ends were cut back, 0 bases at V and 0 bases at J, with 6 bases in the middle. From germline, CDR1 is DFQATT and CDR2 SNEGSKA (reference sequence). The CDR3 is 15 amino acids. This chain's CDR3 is CSARDWGSYNSPLHF. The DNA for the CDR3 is TGCAGTGCTAGAGATTGGGGCTCCTATAATTCACCCCTCCACTTT.

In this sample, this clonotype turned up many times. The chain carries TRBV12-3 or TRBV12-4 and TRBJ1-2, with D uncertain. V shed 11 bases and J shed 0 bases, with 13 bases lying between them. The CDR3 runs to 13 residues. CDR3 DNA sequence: TGTGCCTCTAGGAGAGGACCTAACTATGGCTACACCTTC. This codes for CASRRGPNYGYTF.

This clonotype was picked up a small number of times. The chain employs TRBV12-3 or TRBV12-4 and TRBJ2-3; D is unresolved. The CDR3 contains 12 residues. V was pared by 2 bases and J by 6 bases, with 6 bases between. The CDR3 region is CASSLNSDTQYF. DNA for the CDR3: TGTGCCAGCAGTTTAAATTCTGATACGCAGTATTTT.

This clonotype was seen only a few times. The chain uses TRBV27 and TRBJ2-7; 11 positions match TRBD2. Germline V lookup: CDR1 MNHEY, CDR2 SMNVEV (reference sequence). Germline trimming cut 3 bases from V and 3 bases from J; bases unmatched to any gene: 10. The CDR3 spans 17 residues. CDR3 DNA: TGTGCCAGCAGTTTTTCCGGACTAGCGGGTATCTACTACGAGCAGTACTTC. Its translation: CASSFSGLAGIYYEQYF.

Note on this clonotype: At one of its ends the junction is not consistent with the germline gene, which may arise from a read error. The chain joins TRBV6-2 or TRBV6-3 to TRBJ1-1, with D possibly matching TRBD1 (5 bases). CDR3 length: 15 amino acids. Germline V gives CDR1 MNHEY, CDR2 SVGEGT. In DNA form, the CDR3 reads TGTGCCAGCAGTTATCCAGGGCACGGGAACACTGAAGCTTCCTTT. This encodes CASSYPGHGNTEASF.

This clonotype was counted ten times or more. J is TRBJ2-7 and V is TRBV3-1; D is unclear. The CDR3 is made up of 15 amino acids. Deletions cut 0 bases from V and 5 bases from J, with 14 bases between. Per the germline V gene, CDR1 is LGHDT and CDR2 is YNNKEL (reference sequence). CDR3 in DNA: TGTGCCAGCAGCCAAGATACGATAATTCGCAACGAGCAGTACTTC. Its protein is CASSQDTIIRNEQYF.

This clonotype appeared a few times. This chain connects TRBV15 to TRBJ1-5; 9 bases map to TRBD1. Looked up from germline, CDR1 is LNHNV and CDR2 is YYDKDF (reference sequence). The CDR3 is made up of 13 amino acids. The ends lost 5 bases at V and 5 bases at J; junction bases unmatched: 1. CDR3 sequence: CATSGQGHQPQHF. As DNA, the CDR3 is TGTGCCACCAGCGGACAGGGGCATCAGCCCCAGCATTTT.

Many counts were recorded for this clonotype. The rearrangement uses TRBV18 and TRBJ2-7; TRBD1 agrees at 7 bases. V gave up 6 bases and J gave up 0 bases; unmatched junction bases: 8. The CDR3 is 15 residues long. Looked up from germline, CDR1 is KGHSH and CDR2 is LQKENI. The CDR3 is CASSTGTASSYEQYF. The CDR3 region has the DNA TGTGCCAGCTCCACCGGGACAGCAAGCTCCTACGAGCAGTACTTC.

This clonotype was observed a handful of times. CDR3 sequence (DNA): TGTGCCAGCAGCCTCACAGGGGGCCTCACTGAAGCTTTCTTT. As protein: CASSLTGGLTEAFF. This sequence joins TRBV5-4 and TRBJ1-1; TRBD1 matches 9 bases. The CDR3 consists of 14 residues. V lost 4 bases to trimming and J lost 4 bases; unmatched junction nucleotides: 5. Germline CDR1 and CDR2: SGHNT and YYREEE (reference sequence).

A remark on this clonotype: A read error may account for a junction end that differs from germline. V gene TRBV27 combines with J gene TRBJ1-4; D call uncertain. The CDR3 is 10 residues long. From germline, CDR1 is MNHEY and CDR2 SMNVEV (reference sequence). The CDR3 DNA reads TGTGCCAGCGGATATGAAAAACTGTATTTT. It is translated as CASGYEKLYF.

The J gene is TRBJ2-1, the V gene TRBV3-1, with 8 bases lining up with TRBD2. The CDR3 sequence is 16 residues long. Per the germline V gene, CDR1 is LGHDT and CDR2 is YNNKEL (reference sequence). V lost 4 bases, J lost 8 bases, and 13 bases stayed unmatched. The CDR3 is CASSRGSGGYVYEQFF. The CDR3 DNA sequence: TGTGCCAGCAGCCGAGGGAGCGGGGGCTACGTCTATGAGCAGTTCTTC.

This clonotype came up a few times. The CDR3 region has the DNA TGTGCCTGGAGGCTGCTCGGGGAGCTGTTTTTT. Protein sequence: CAWRLLGELFF. The rearrangement joins TRBV30 to TRBJ2-2; D gene ambiguous. Germline assignment: CDR1 GTSNPN and CDR2 SVGIG (reference sequence). V was clipped by 3 bases and J by 7 bases, with 6 bases between them. CDR3 length equals 11 residues.